The clone carrying this T cell receptor beta chain was detected a few times. Its antigen is undetermined. This entry is derived from a study of T cells in Graves' hyperthyroidism and ophthalmopathy. Study-wide context: Blood from the periphery was taken at initial diagnosis, before any treatment. Whole-study results and caveats: Most clonotypes expanded in the thyroid (above 0.001) were also present in blood. Patients with ophthalmopathy were separated from those with stable hyperthyroidism by a 13 V-J model.

The study included ophthalmopathy patients with Clinical Activity Score at least 3, NOSPECS grade at least 4 and duration under 3 months. Germline V lookup: CDR1 SGHTA, CDR2 FQGNSA. Trimming cost V 4 bases and J 4 bases, with 19 bases left between them. CDR3 length: 16 amino acids. What was amplified from RNA transcripts were TCR beta CDR3 regions. Initially, a first-round RT-PCR of the TCR CDR3 employed the HTBI primer set. MiXCR, run by TCRdb on the multiplex PCR reads, gives a single entry per CDR3 protein. Counted here are 410,000 or so distinct CDR3 sequences, over 12% occurring once; the ten biggest clones make up around 14%.

The sequenced material came from blood. The receptor's source is a man aged 18 to 29 with Graves' ophthalmopathy. The chain combines TRBV7-2 with TRBJ1-2, with D possibly matching TRBD1 (5 bases). The CDR3: CASSSGLPDFFYGYTF. DNA of the CDR3: TGTGCCAGCAGCTCGGGGCTCCCAGATTTTTTCTATGGCTACACCTTC.